The T cell receptor (beta chain) described here comes from a study of blood T cell repertoires in COVID-19. Study details: PBMCs, B-cell-depleted T cells, or T cells provided the cDNA or gDNA that made up the material.

CDR3 size: 14 residues. Trimming took 3 bases from V and 6 from J, leaving 16 bases between them. The germline gives CDR1 SGHDT, CDR2 YYEEEE. Method: immunoSEQ multiplex PCR; TCRdb's copy keeps in-frame clones and lacks some. Of 260,000 or so clones detected, 70% to 90% appear once; the ten largest clones hold 9% to 9.5%. This rearrangement joins TRBV5-6 to TRBJ2-7; D is possibly TRBD2 (6 bases). The sequence was obtained from a man younger than 35 with active or convalescent COVID-19. Sequences were obtained from peripheral blood. The CDR3 nucleotides read TGTGCCAGCAGCTCGGGACTTCATGCCCTCGAGCAGTACTTC. This translates into CASSSGLHALEQYF.